These 19 T cell receptor beta chains were all obtained from the same sample, sequenced in a study of blood T cell repertoires in COVID-19. The repertoire was sequenced with immunoSEQ multiplex PCR; TCRdb's copy has only in-frame clones and lacks some. The sample holds about 75,000 clones, approximately 79% seen once. The sample was peripheral blood. The source is a human donor with acute or convalescent COVID-19. The donor label of this sample is uncertain.

The chain is built from TRBV6-4 and TRBJ2-7; maybe TRBD1 (5 bases). CDR1 and CDR2 from the germline V gene are MRHNA and SNTAGT. CDR3 size: 14 residues. V was pared by 0 bases and J by 2 bases, with 8 bases between. The CDR3 here is CASSDSQGPYEQYF. The CDR3 coding sequence is TGTGCCAGCAGTGACTCTCAGGGCCCCTACGAGCAGTACTTC.

The chain links TRBV5-6 to TRBJ1-6; D is possibly TRBD1 (6 bases). V lost 5 bases, J lost 14 bases, and 20 bases lay in between. This CDR3 has 14 amino acids. Germline-derived CDR1 and CDR2 are SGHDT and YYEEEE. CDR3 coding DNA: TGTGCCAGCAGTCCGGGACACCGGTTTTGGGCCCTCCACTTT. Translating gives CASSPGHRFWALHF.

This clone was seen only once. V usage is TRBV20-1 and J usage is TRBJ1-2; a possible D gene is TRBD1 (6 bases). Trimming shortened V by 6 bases and J by 6 bases, and 11 bases separated the two germline ends. Looked up from germline, CDR1 is DFQATT and CDR2 is SNEGSKA (reference sequence). CDR3 length: 11 residues. The CDR3 is CSALAGDGYTF. CDR3 bases: TGCAGTGCCTTGGCAGGGGATGGCTACACCTTC.

This clone occurred a few times. The chain combines TRBV5-1 with TRBJ1-6, with a possible D match to TRBD1 (5 bases). With 7 bases removed from V and 8 bases from J, the gap between germline ends came to 19 bases. The length of the CDR3 is 15 residues. The germline V gene encodes CDR1 SGHRS and CDR2 YFSETQ. The CDR3 coding sequence is TGCGCCAGCGGGCGATCAGGGCTTCGGGATTCACCCCTCCACTTT. Its protein is CASGRSGLRDSPLHF.

The chain employs TRBV4-2 and TRBJ2-2; 9 nucleotides line up with TRBD2. The V segment lost 0 bases and the J segment 0 bases; nucleotides outside the gene matches: 8. Germline-derived CDR1 and CDR2 are LGHNA and YNFKEQ. CDR3 length equals 19 residues. The chain's CDR3 is CASSQDASGAFANTGELFF. The CDR3 DNA is TGTGCCAGCAGCCAAGACGCTAGCGGGGCGTTCGCGAACACCGGGGAGCTGTTTTTT.

The chain combines TRBV28 with TRBJ1-1; D is possibly TRBD1 (5 bases). Per germline, CDR1 MDHEN and CDR2 SYDVKM. V was shortened by 8 bases and J by 0 bases, with 13 bases between the two germline ends. The CDR3 consists of 14 residues. CDR3 DNA sequence: TGTGCCAGCGCGGAGACAGCCATGAACACTGAAGCTTTCTTT. This codes for CASAETAMNTEAFF.

The chain has TRBV19 and TRBJ1-5; TRBD1 matches 8 bases. The CDR3 has 15 residues. CDR1 and CDR2 (germline): LNHDA, SQIVND (reference sequence). With V trimmed by 10 bases and J by 4 bases, 12 bases remained unmatched. The CDR3 region is CATREGDRRNQPQHF. DNA for the CDR3: TGTGCCACCCGAGAGGGGGACAGGCGGAATCAGCCCCAGCATTTT.

The V and J genes are TRBV3-1 (or the pseudogene TRBV3-2) and TRBJ2-1, with D hard to call. This CDR3 contains 11 residues. Germline V gene sequence: CDR1 LGHDT, CDR2 YNNKEL (reference sequence). Trimming removed 6 bases at V and 7 bases at J, with 7 bases between. CDR3 bases: TGTGCCAGCAGACTTAAAAATGAGCAGTTCTTC. Protein sequence: CASRLKNEQFF.

The chain is built from TRBV2 and TRBJ2-1; 9 positions agree with TRBD2. Trimming at V came to 6 bases and at J to 7 bases, leaving 7 bases not matched to a gene. Germline CDR1 and CDR2: SNHLY and FYNNEI. There are 14 residues in the CDR3. The CDR3 DNA follows: TGTGCCAGCAGGGCAGCGGGGGGACTTAATGAGCAGTTCTTC. Its protein product is CASRAAGGLNEQFF.

V usage is TRBV6-2 or TRBV6-3 and J usage is TRBJ2-7; 8 bases agree with TRBD2. The CDR3 runs to 17 residues. V dropped 6 bases and J dropped 2; count of bases not matched to a gene: 15. Per germline, CDR1 MNHEY and CDR2 SVGEGT. The CDR3 here is CASSPRRSGRFAYEQYF. The CDR3 coding sequence is TGTGCCAGCAGCCCACGTAGGAGCGGGAGATTCGCCTACGAGCAGTACTTC.

CDR3 DNA: TGTGCCAGCAGTGGGGGCGGGAGCTTCTCCTACGAGCAGTACTTC. It translates to CASSGGGSFSYEQYF. The genes are TRBV7-9 and TRBJ2-7, with D maybe TRBD2 (7 bases). This CDR3 has 15 amino acids. The V and J ends lost 6 bases and 0 bases respectively, with 15 bases between them. Germline V gene sequence: CDR1 SEHNR, CDR2 FQNEAQ (reference sequence).

The chain links TRBV11-2 to TRBJ2-6, with 10 bases aligning to TRBD1. From germline, CDR1 is SGHAT and CDR2 FQNNGV. V lost 1 base, J lost 3 bases, and 9 bases stayed unmatched. This CDR3 is built from 19 residues. The CDR3 nucleotides are TGTGCCAGCAGCTTAGTAGGAGGGACAGGGGCTGGTGGGGCCAACGTCCTGACTTTC. The encoded protein is CASSLVGGTGAGGANVLTF. Full variable domain (rest looked up from reference TRBV11-2 and TRBJ2-6): EAGVAQSPRYKIIEKRQSVAFWCNPISGHATLYWYQQILGQGPKLLIQFQNNGVVDDSQLPKDRFSAERLKGVDSTLKIQPAKLEDSAVYLCASSLVGGTGAGGANVLTFGAGSRLTVL.

The chain links TRBV12-5 to TRBJ2-3; 7 bases agree with TRBD1. CDR1 and CDR2 (germline): LGHNT, FRNRAP. The CDR3 covers 16 residues. Unmatched junction bases numbered 15, after V lost 5 bases and J lost 7 bases. The CDR3 bases are TGTGCTAGTGGTCTACCCGACAGGGTAGTTTCACATACGCAGTATTTT. The encoded protein is CASGLPDRVVSHTQYF.

This clone was detected a few times. V gene TRBV19 combines with J gene TRBJ2-5, with TRBD1 matching 8 bases. The trim removed 7 bases at V and 1 base at J, leaving 8 bases unmatched. The CDR3 has 15 amino acids. Germline V lookup: CDR1 LNHDA, CDR2 SQIVND (reference sequence). The CDR3 loop reads CASNPGQGGQETQYF. DNA of the CDR3: TGTGCCAGTAACCCCGGACAGGGAGGCCAAGAGACCCAGTACTTC.

The rearrangement uses TRBV27 and TRBJ1-6; D not certain. With 1 base removed from V and 4 bases from J, the gap between germline ends came to 11 bases. The CDR3 has 16 residues. CDR1 is MNHEY and CDR2 is SMNVEV in the germline V gene (reference sequence). DNA for the CDR3: TGTGCCAGCAGTTTATTGGGCAGGCCGTATAATTCACCCCTCCACTTT. Translation gives CASSLLGRPYNSPLHF.

This clone turned up a few times. The V and J genes are TRBV27 and TRBJ1-1; 8 bases fit TRBD1. The CDR3 length is 13 residues. Germline assignment: CDR1 MNHEY and CDR2 SMNVEV (reference sequence). The trim removed 6 bases at V and 4 bases at J, leaving 4 bases unmatched. CDR3 nucleotides: TGTGCCAGCAGCAACAGGGGGAGCACTGAAGCTTTCTTT. Translation: CASSNRGSTEAFF.

The rearrangement links TRBV6-5 to TRBJ1-6, with 10 bases fitting TRBD1. The CDR3 has 15 amino acids. Germline loops: CDR1 MNHEY, CDR2 SVGAGI. The trim removed 6 bases at V and 10 bases at J, leaving 9 bases unmatched. In DNA, the CDR3 is TGTGCCAGCAGGGGGGACAGGGGTCGGGAATCACCCCTCCACTTT. It translates to CASRGDRGRESPLHF.

A few counts support this clone. The rearrangement uses TRBV28 and TRBJ1-5; maybe TRBD1 (5 bases). Germline V gives CDR1 MDHEN, CDR2 SYDVKM. The CDR3 consists of 15 residues. Trimming took off 5 bases at V and 6 bases at J, with 17 bases between the two ends. CDR3 amino acids: CASSPPGAVGQPQHF. CDR3 DNA sequence: TGTGCCAGCAGTCCCCCTGGGGCCGTGGGTCAGCCCCAGCATTTT. The variable domain in full, with the rest retrieved from reference TRBV28 and TRBJ1-5, is DVKVTQSSRYLVKRTGEKVFLECVQDMDHENMFWYRQDPGLGLRLIYFSYDVKMKEKGDIPEGYSVSREKKERFSLILESASTNQTSMYLCASSPPGAVGQPQHFGDGTRLSIL.

This clone was seen more than once but under ten times. Additional DNA sequences in this sample encode the identical CDR3. This chain links TRBV7-9 with TRBJ2-7; D uncertain. Trimming took off 5 bases at V and 3 bases at J, with 5 bases between the two ends. The CDR3 is 11 amino acids. Looked up from germline, CDR1 is SEHNR and CDR2 is FQNEAQ (reference sequence). The CDR3 reads CASSTYYEQYF. Written as DNA, the CDR3 is TGTGCCAGCAGCACTTACTACGAGCAGTACTTC.